One sample yielded the 15 T cell receptor beta chains listed below, sequenced in a study of cytomegalovirus exposure and HLA in healthy donors. Vbeta (60) and Jbeta (13) primers were used in the PCR. TCRdb keeps only in-frame clones here, not all; method: immunoSEQ multiplex PCR. Of 90,000 or so clones listed, roughly 75% are singletons. Sequenced input: PBMCs. The receptor source for this set is a man aged 60 to 75 in good health and CMV-seronegative.

The V and J genes are TRBV13 and TRBJ2-7; TRBD2 matches 9 bases. CDR3 size: 16 residues. The junction had 9 bases not matched to a gene; V was cut back by 2 bases and J by 4 bases. The germline V gene has CDR1 PRHDT and CDR2 FYEKMQ (reference sequence). The DNA for the CDR3 is TGTGCCAGCAGCTTATCGGGCGGGGGGGCCGCGTACGAGCAGTACTTC. Its translation is CASSLSGGGAAYEQYF.

The chain links TRBV4-1 to TRBJ2-2, with D maybe TRBD1 (5 bases). V dropped 0 bases and J dropped 4 bases, with 15 bases sitting between them. This CDR3 spans 17 amino acids. Germline loops: CDR1 MGHRA, CDR2 YSYEKL. The CDR3 DNA reads as TGCGCCAGCAGCCAAGATCACCAGGGCGGTGGCACCGGGGAGCTGTTTTTT. Amino acid sequence: CASSQDHQGGGTGELFF.

This chain joins TRBV30 and TRBJ2-5; 7 positions agree with TRBD2. Germline CDR1 is GTSNPN and CDR2 is SVGIG (reference sequence). The CDR3 is 16 amino acids. The V gene end was trimmed by 3 bases and the J gene end by 4 bases; junction bases not matched to a gene: 14. The CDR3 region has the DNA TGTGCCTGGAGCGCACCCTGGGGGGGGGTGGGAGAGACCCAGTACTTC. Protein: CAWSAPWGGVGETQYF.

This clone was seen more than once but under ten times. This rearrangement joins TRBV19 to TRBJ1-4; 8 bases match TRBD1. CDR3 length: 16 residues. Per germline, CDR1 LNHDA and CDR2 SQIVND (reference sequence). J gave up 5 bases and V 3 bases, and 8 bases lay outside the gene matches. CDR3 residues: CASSIRGTGTNEKLFF. The DNA of the CDR3 is TGTGCCAGTAGTATCCGAGGGACAGGCACGAATGAAAAACTGTTTTTT. Filled out from reference TRBV19 and TRBJ1-4, the complete variable domain reads DGGITQSPKYLFRKEGQNVTLSCEQNLNHDAMYWYRQDPGQGLRLIYYSQIVNDFQKGDIAEGYSVSREKKESFPLTVTSAQKNPTAFYLCASSIRGTGTNEKLFFGSGTQLSVL.

This clone has a single count. This chain joins TRBV9 and TRBJ2-1; D remains ambiguous. Germline V gene lookup returns CDR1 SGDLS and CDR2 YYNGEE. The V and J ends lost 4 bases and 0 bases respectively, with 11 bases between them. The CDR3 is made up of 15 amino acids. Here the CDR3 DNA reads TGTGCCAGCAGCCCCACCCCTAGCTCCTACAATGAGCAGTTCTTC. Protein product: CASSPTPSSYNEQFF.

V usage is TRBV30 and J usage is TRBJ1-2; D is unclear. Germline CDR1 is GTSNPN and CDR2 is SVGIG (reference sequence). Trimming removed 2 bases from V and 2 bases from J, with 12 bases in between. This CDR3 contains 14 residues. The CDR3: CAWSRSSLNYGYTF. The CDR3 DNA follows: TGTGCCTGGAGTCGTTCCAGTTTGAACTATGGCTACACCTTC. The complete variable domain, with remaining parts taken from reference TRBV30 and TRBJ1-2, reads SQTIHQWPATLVQPVGSPLSLECTVEGTSNPNLYWYRQAAGRGLQLLFYSVGIGQISSEVPQNLSASRPQDRQFILSSKKLLLSDSGFYLCAWSRSSLNYGYTFGSGTRLTVV.

The V gene is TRBV6-5, the J gene TRBJ2-3; no clear D gene. This CDR3 is 14 amino acids long. Germline CDR1 MNHEY, CDR2 SVGAGI. V lost 1 base to trimming and J lost 1 base, with 6 bases between them. The CDR3 nucleotides read TGTGCCAGCAGTTACTACGGAGGCACAGATACGCAGTATTTT. Its translation: CASSYYGGTDTQYF.

This clone was observed a handful of times. The V call is TRBV6-6, the J call TRBJ2-7; a weak D match, TRBD2 (5 bases). In germline, CDR1 is MNHNY, CDR2 SVGAGI (reference sequence). The CDR3 consists of 14 residues. The ends were cut back, 4 bases at V and 0 bases at J, with 10 bases in the middle. The CDR3 here is CASSLERVSYEQYF. For the CDR3, the DNA is TGTGCCAGCAGTTTAGAGAGGGTCTCCTACGAGCAGTACTTC.

This chain joins TRBV19 and TRBJ1-6, with 11 positions matching TRBD1. The CDR3 has 23 residues. V gave up 2 bases and J gave up 6 bases; unmatched junction bases: 24. Per germline, CDR1 LNHDA and CDR2 SQIVND (reference sequence). In nucleotides, the CDR3 is TGTGCCAGTAGTATATTCTCCCCGACCGGGACAGGGGGGATGTTAGTGCGTAATTCACCCCTCCACTTT. As protein: CASSIFSPTGTGGMLVRNSPLHF.

The V call is TRBV19, the J call TRBJ2-1, with a possible D match to TRBD1 (6 bases). This CDR3 is 15 amino acids long. The germline V gene has CDR1 LNHDA and CDR2 SQIVND (reference sequence). The ends were cut back, 5 bases at V and 3 bases at J, with 14 bases in the middle. The DNA of the CDR3 is TGTGCCAGTAGTGTACAGGGTTCGAGCTACAATGAGCAGTTCTTC. It translates to CASSVQGSSYNEQFF. Full variable domain (rest looked up from reference TRBV19 and TRBJ2-1): DGGITQSPKYLFRKEGQNVTLSCEQNLNHDAMYWYRQDPGQGLRLIYYSQIVNDFQKGDIAEGYSVSREKKESFPLTVTSAQKNPTAFYLCASSVQGSSYNEQFFGPGTRLTVL.

This chain links TRBV11-2 with TRBJ2-1, with D possibly matching TRBD2 (5 bases). V dropped 4 bases and J dropped 0 bases, with 7 bases sitting between them. The length of the CDR3 is 14 residues. Germline lookup yields CDR1 SGHAT and CDR2 FQNNGV. This CDR3 is CASSSGSSYNEQFF. CDR3 sequence (DNA): TGTGCCAGCAGCTCGGGGAGCTCCTACAATGAGCAGTTCTTC.

The chain employs TRBV2 and TRBJ2-7; a weak D match, TRBD1 (6 bases). The ends were cut back, 4 bases at V and 1 base at J, with 11 bases in the middle. The CDR3 consists of 14 residues. Germline CDR1 is SNHLY and CDR2 is FYNNEI. The CDR3 bases are TGTGCCAGCAGTGCAGAACAGGGTTCCTACGAGCAGTACTTC. This codes for CASSAEQGSYEQYF. The complete variable domain, with remaining parts taken from reference TRBV2 and TRBJ2-7, reads EPEVTQTPSHQVTQMGQEVILRCVPISNHLYFYWYRQILGQKVEFLVSFYNNEISEKSEIFDDQFSVERPDGSNFTLKIRSTKLEDSAMYFCASSAEQGSYEQYFGPGTRLTVT.

V and J are TRBV7-9 and TRBJ2-1, with 8 bases lining up with TRBD2. The CDR3 is 17 residues long. The V and J ends lost 2 bases and 8 bases, in that order; junction bases with no gene match: 14. Germline lookup yields CDR1 SEHNR and CDR2 FQNEAQ (reference sequence). The CDR3 DNA reads as TGTGCCAGCAGCTTAAGTTTATCCGTCGGGGGGGCCTATGAGCAGTTCTTC. It codes for CASSLSLSVGGAYEQFF.

The genes are TRBV2 and TRBJ1-2, with TRBD1 as a possible D gene (6 bases). CDR3 length: 14 amino acids. Germline assignment: CDR1 SNHLY and CDR2 FYNNEI. V was trimmed by 6 bases and J by 2 bases, leaving 13 bases between them. In DNA form, the CDR3 reads TGTGCCAGCAGGAGGGGGGGAGCGAACTATGGCTACACCTTC. This gives the protein CASRRGGANYGYTF.

This sequence joins TRBV21-1 and TRBJ2-6; TRBD2 is the table's D call and was not checked against the DNA. TRBV21-1 is reported as a pseudogene. This CDR3 region has 19 residues. The CDR3 here is CASSKEGPGTPSGANVLTF. The CDR3 DNA sequence: TGTGCCAGCAGCAAGGAGGGTCCAGGCACCCCCTCTGGGGCCAACGTCCTGACTTTC.